These 8 T cell receptor beta chains were sequenced from one sample in a study of human T cells and chemical hapten exposure. As to time point: patch test 2, 6 weeks after DPC sensitization. Described treatment: therapeutic diphenylcyclopropenone sensitization with weekly scalp DPC. TCRdb reanalysed the RACE reads using MiXCR and keeps one entry per CDR3 protein. Of 140,000 or so distinct CDR3 sequences listed, about an eighth are singletons. The sample was whole blood, taken in connection with sensitization to the hapten diphenylcyclopropenone (DPC). The receptors originated from a woman aged 50 to 60 with alopecia areata. Some clones in this sample may be carry-over from other donors' samples.

CDR3: CASSADPLTTRETQYF. Here the CDR3 DNA reads TGCGCCAGCAGCGCGGACCCGTTAACTACAAGGGAGACCCAGTACTTC. The chain has TRBV5-1 and TRBJ2-5; D ambiguous. Trimming pared 4 bases from V and 5 bases from J, leaving 21 bases between. The CDR3 is 16 residues long. Germline CDR1 is SGHRS and CDR2 is YFSETQ.

This chain joins TRBV5-1 and TRBJ2-7; D may be TRBD1 (6 bases). Germline V gene data show CDR1 as SGHRS and CDR2 as YFSETQ. Between the trimmed V and J ends, which lost 1 base and 2 bases, there was a span of 13 bases. This CDR3 has 15 amino acids. The CDR3 DNA reads as TGCGCCAGCAGCTTGACAACAGGGAACACCTACGAGCAGTACTTC. Residues: CASSLTTGNTYEQYF.

The J gene is TRBJ2-3, the V gene TRBV24-1; TRBD2 aligns across 13 bases. Germline CDR1 KGHDR, CDR2 SFDVKD. The J segment lost 4 bases and the V segment lost 5 bases, leaving 5 bases of the junction unmatched. CDR3 length equals 16 residues. The CDR3 DNA is TGTGCCACCAGTGCCTTAGGACTAGCGGGAGCAGATACGCAGTATTTT. Residues: CATSALGLAGADTQYF.

This clonotype was counted only a few times. The chain carries TRBV10-2 and TRBJ2-3; D is perhaps TRBD1 or TRBD2 (6 bases each). The V end lost 3 bases, the J end lost 4 bases, and 14 bases lay between the germline ends. The CDR3 sequence is 15 residues long. Germline V gene data show CDR1 as WSHSY and CDR2 as SAAADI. Here the CDR3 reads CASSERGPPPDTQYF. The CDR3 nucleotides read TGCGCCAGCAGTGAACGGGGGCCCCCGCCAGATACGCAGTATTTT.

The chain employs TRBV20-1 and TRBJ2-5; 10 positions match TRBD2. The germline V gene encodes CDR1 DFQATT and CDR2 SNEGSKA (reference sequence). The CDR3 covers 13 residues. The J segment lost 5 bases and the V segment lost 5 bases, leaving 5 bases of the junction unmatched. Written as DNA, the CDR3 is TGCAGTGCTGAACAAGCGGGAGGGGAGACCCAGTACTTC. Translating it yields CSAEQAGGETQYF.

This clonotype was detected a few times. The V and J genes are TRBV20-1 and TRBJ1-1; D gene uncertain. Deletions cut 1 base from V and 4 bases from J, with 13 bases between. Germline V lookup: CDR1 DFQATT, CDR2 SNEGSKA (reference sequence). The CDR3 consists of 14 residues. CDR3 sequence reads: CSARASAWGTEAFF. CDR3 in DNA: TGCAGTGCTAGAGCCTCGGCCTGGGGCACTGAAGCTTTCTTT.

V and J are TRBV5-4 and TRBJ2-2; D gene unclear. In germline, CDR1 is SGHNT, CDR2 YYREEE (reference sequence). This CDR3 region has 12 residues. Deletions cut 1 base from V and 7 bases from J, with 5 bases between. CDR3 in amino acids: CASSLMVGELFF. DNA of the CDR3: TGTGCCAGCAGCTTGATGGTCGGGGAGCTGTTTTTT. The entire variable domain, with the rest obtained from reference TRBV5-4 and TRBJ2-2, is as follows: ETGVTQSPTHLIKTRGQQVTLRCSSQSGHNTVSWYQQALGQGPQFIFQYYREEENGRGNFPPRFSGLQFPNYSSELNVNALELDDSALYLCASSLMVGELFFGEGSRLTVL.

This sequence joins TRBV12-3 or TRBV12-4 and TRBJ2-5; D tentatively fits TRBD1 or TRBD2 (6 bases each). The CDR3 loop spans 15 amino acids. The ends were cut back, 6 bases at V and 4 bases at J, with 18 bases in the middle. As DNA, the CDR3 is TGTGCCAGCAGGAGAGGAGGGCAGACAGGAGAGACCCAGTACTTC. Amino acid sequence: CASRRGGQTGETQYF.